Listed below are T cell receptor beta chains from one sample, sequenced in a study of radiotherapy plus CTLA-4 blockade in lung cancer. TCRdb keeps only in-frame clones here, not all; method: immunoSEQ multiplex PCR. The sample has tens of thousands of clones, more than 75% seen once. The material sequenced was peripheral blood, taken from a patient treated with radiotherapy plus ipilimumab. The source is a human donor with non-small cell lung cancer who had a complete response to radiotherapy plus ipilimumab. The CDR3 runs from the conserved cysteine through the conserved F or W. The D gene is left open where the match is weak. Size tells how often a clone was seen (once, few, many) or the class of an expanded clone, and some rows leave it out.

d_gene | abundance | j_gene | v_gene | CDR3aa | CDR3nt
- | - | TRBJ1-2 | TRBV15 | CATSRARTAGYGYTF | TGTGCCACCAGCAGAGCCCGGACAGCGGGCTATGGCTACACCTTC
- | few | TRBJ2-5 | TRBV11-2 | CASSGSGVRRETQYF | TGTGCCAGCAGTGGGAGCGGAGTACGGAGGGAGACCCAGTACTTC
- | - | TRBJ1-1 | TRBV21-1 | CASSKDFSWPAPMNTEAFF | TGTGCCAGCAGCAAAGATTTTTCCTGGCCAGCTCCTATGAACACTGAAGCTTTCTTT
TRBD2 | - | TRBJ2-5 | TRBV5-1 | CASSLVGGRARETQYF | TGCGCCAGCAGCTTGGTTGGCGGGAGGGCCCGTGAGACCCAGTACTTC
- | once | TRBJ1-2 | TRBV11-2 | CASSLANYGYTF | TGTGCCAGCAGCTTAGCCAACTATGGCTACACCTTC
- | few | TRBJ2-3 | TRBV5-1 | CASSLESTDTQYF | TGCGCCAGCAGCTTGGAAAGCACAGATACGCAGTATTTT
- | - | TRBJ2-3 | TRBV5-1 | CASSLNRGGSDTQYF | TGCGCCAGCAGCTTGAACAGGGGGGGATCAGATACGCAGTATTTT
- | - | TRBJ2-1 | TRBV9 | CASSVGPDSNEQFF | TGTGCCAGCAGCGTAGGTCCGGACAGCAATGAGCAGTTCTTC
TRBD1 | - | TRBJ1-5 | TRBV5-1 | CASSLGQGVGQPQHF | TGCGCCAGCAGCTTGGGCCAGGGGGTGGGTCAGCCCCAGCATTTT
TRBD1 | - | TRBJ2-1 | TRBV6-5 | CASSSGTGANEQFF | TGTGCCAGCAGTTCCGGGACAGGGGCAAATGAGCAGTTCTTC
- | once | TRBJ2-3 | TRBV4-3 | CASSQDPMNTQYF | TGCGCCAGCAGCCAAGATCCAATGAATACGCAGTATTTT
TRBD2 | - | TRBJ2-1 | TRBV9 | CASSTQTSGGLEQFF | TGTGCCAGCAGCACCCAGACGTCGGGAGGGCTTGAGCAGTTCTTC
- | - | TRBJ2-6 | TRBV6-6 | CASNNDLSYGANVLTF | TGTGCCAGCAACAATGACCTATCTTACGGGGCCAACGTCCTGACTTTC
- | - | TRBJ2-3 | TRBV27 | CASFYLIVGSDTQYF | TGTGCCAGCTTTTACCTTATCGTGGGGTCAGATACGCAGTATTTT
TRBD2 | - | TRBJ2-1 | TRBV5-4 | CASSFASGLHNEQFF | TGTGCCAGCAGCTTCGCTAGCGGGCTACACAATGAGCAGTTCTTC
- | once | TRBJ1-5 | TRBV6-1 | CASSDPDSLSYSNQPQHF | TGTGCCAGCAGTGATCCGGACAGCCTCTCCTATAGCAATCAGCCCCAGCATTTT
- | - | TRBJ1-2 | TRBV28 | CAWGRWNYGYTF | TGTGCCTGGGGACGGTGGAACTATGGCTACACCTTC